This T cell receptor (beta chain) was sequenced for a study of blood T cells in healthy people across ages. Study findings and constraints: Comparison with aged donors showed that long-lived donors had more naive CD4+ cells and higher diversity.

V lost 1 base to trimming and J lost 4 bases, with 9 bases between them. The CDR3 covers 13 residues. Germline CDR1 and CDR2: DFQATT and SNEGSKA (reference sequence). Each sample yielded at least 5.5 micrograms of PBMC total RNA. With respect to this clonotype: Its antigen is unknown.

A J-beta primer mix and a sample-barcoded 5' primer were used in a second PCR of about 7 to 12 cycles. Each cDNA molecule, via a template-switch adaptor with 12 random nucleotides, was tagged. MiXCR was run by TCRdb on the 5' RACE reads, yielding one entry per CDR3 protein. The repertoire holds 850,000 to 1,100,000 distinct CDR3 sequences, with under 40% as singletons. Sequenced material: blood. The source of this sequence is a man between 18 and 29 years old in good health. The chain joins TRBV20-1 to TRBJ2-3, with D perhaps matching TRBD1 or TRBD2 (5 bases each). CDR3 sequence: CSARGLGADTQYF. The DNA of the CDR3 is TGCAGTGCTAGAGGGTTGGGGGCAGATACGCAGTATTTT.